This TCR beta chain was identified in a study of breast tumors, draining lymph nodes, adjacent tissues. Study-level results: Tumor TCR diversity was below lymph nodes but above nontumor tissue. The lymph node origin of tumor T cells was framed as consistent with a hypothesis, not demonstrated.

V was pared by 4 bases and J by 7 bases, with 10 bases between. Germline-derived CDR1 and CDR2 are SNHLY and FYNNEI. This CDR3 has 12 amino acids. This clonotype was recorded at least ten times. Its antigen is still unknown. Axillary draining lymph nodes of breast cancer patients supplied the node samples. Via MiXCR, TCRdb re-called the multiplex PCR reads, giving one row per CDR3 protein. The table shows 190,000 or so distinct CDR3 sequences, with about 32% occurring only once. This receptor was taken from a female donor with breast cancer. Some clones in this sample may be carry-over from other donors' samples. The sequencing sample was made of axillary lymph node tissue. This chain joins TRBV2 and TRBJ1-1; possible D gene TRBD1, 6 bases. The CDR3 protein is CASSADRSEAFF. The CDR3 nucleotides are TGTGCCAGCAGTGCCGACAGGAGTGAAGCTTTCTTT.